This T cell receptor beta chain was retrieved from a study of T cells of healthy individuals. TCRdb re-derived calls from the 5' RACE reads in MiXCR, one entry per CDR3 protein. The table has about 63,000 distinct CDR3 sequences, 15% to 20% seen once. This clonotype was seen at least ten times. The CDR3 totals 13 residues. V lost 4 bases, J lost 3 bases, and 10 bases lay in between. Germline V lookup: CDR1 DFQATT, CDR2 SNEGSKA (reference sequence). The clonotype originates from a human donor in good health. The V gene is TRBV20-1, the J gene TRBJ1-5, with a tentative D call TRBD1 (6 bases). The DNA of the CDR3 is TGCAGTGCTACTCGGACAGCCAATCAGCCCCAGCATTTT. This translates into CSATRTANQPQHF.